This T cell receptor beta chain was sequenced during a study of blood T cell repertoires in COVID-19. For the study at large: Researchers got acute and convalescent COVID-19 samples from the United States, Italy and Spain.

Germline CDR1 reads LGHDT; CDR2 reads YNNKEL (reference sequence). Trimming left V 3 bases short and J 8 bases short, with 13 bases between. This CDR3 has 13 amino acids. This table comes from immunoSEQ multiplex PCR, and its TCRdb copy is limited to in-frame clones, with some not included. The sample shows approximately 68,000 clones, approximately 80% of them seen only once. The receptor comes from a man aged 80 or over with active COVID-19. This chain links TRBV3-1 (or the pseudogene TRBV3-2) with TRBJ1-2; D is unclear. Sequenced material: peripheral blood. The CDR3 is CASSHHGDGGYTF. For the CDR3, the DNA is TGTGCCAGCAGCCATCACGGGGATGGGGGCTACACCTTC.